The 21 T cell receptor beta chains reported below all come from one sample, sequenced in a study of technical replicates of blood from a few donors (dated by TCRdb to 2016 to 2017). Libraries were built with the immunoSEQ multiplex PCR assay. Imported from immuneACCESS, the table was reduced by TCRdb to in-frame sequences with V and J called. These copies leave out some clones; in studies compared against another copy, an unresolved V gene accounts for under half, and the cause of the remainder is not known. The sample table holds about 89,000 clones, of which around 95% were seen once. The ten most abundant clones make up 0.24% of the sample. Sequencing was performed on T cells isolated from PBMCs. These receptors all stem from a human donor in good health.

DNA of the CDR3: TGTGCCAGCAGGATAGCGGGAGTTGGCACCGGGGAGCTGTTTTTT. Its protein product is CASRIAGVGTGELFF. J is TRBJ2-2 and V is TRBV27; 9 nucleotides line up with TRBD2. V shed 6 bases and J 4 bases; nucleotides not matched to a gene: 6. This CDR3 spans 15 amino acids. CDR1 MNHEY and CDR2 SMNVEV come from the germline V gene (reference sequence).

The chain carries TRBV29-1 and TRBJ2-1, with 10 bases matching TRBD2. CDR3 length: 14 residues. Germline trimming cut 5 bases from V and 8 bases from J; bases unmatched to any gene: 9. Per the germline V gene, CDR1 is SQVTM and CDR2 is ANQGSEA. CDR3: CSVQGLAGDDEQFF. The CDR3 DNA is TGCAGCGTTCAGGGGCTAGCGGGAGACGATGAGCAGTTCTTC.

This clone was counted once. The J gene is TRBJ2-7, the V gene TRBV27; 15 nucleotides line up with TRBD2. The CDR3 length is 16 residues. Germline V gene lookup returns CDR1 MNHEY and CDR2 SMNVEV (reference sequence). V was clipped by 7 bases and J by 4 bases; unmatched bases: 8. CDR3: CASKPGLAGGQYEQYF. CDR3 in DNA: TGTGCCAGCAAACCGGGACTAGCGGGAGGCCAATACGAGCAGTACTTC.

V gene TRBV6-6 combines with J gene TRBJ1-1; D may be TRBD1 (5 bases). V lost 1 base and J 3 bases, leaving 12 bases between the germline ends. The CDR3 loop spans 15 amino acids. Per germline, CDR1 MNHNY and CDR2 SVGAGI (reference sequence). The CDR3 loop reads CASSYWGGLHTEAFF. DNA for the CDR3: TGTGCCAGCAGTTACTGGGGCGGCTTGCACACTGAAGCTTTCTTT.

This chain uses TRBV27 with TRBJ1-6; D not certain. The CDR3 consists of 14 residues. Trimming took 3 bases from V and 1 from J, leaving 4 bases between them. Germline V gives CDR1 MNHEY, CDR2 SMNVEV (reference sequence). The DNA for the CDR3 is TGTGCCAGCAGTTTGCGTTCCTATAATTCACCCCTCCACTTT. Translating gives CASSLRSYNSPLHF.

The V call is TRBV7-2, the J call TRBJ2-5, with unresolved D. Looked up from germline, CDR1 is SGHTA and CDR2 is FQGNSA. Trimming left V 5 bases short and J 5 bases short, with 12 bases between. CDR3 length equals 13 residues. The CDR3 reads CASSTNQIETQYF. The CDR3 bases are TGTGCCAGCAGCACTAATCAGATCGAGACCCAGTACTTC. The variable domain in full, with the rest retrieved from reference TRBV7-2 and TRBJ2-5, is GAGVSQSPSNKVTEKGKDVELRCDPISGHTALYWYRQSLGQGLEFLIYFQGNSAPDKSGLPSDRFSAERTGGSVSTLTIQRTQQEDSAVYLCASSTNQIETQYFGPGTRLLVL.

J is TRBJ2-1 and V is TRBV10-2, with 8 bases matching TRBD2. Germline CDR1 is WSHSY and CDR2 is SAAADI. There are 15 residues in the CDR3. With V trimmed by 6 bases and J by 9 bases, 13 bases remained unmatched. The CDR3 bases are TGCGCCAGCAGCCCCGGGACTAGGGTATCTTCTGAGCAGTTCTTC. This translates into CASSPGTRVSSEQFF.

For the CDR3, the DNA is TGCGCCAGCAGCCAAGGACTAGCGGGGTATTACAATGAGCAGTTCTTC. Translation: CASSQGLAGYYNEQFF. V gene TRBV4-1 combines with J gene TRBJ2-1; 11 nucleotides align to TRBD2. Looked up from germline, CDR1 is MGHRA and CDR2 is YSYEKL. V shed 1 base and J 4 bases; nucleotides not matched to a gene: 3. The CDR3 loop spans 16 amino acids.

This CDR3 reads CASSLGRGRRRNYGYTF. The CDR3 DNA reads as TGTGCCAGCAGTTTGGGCAGGGGGAGGCGGAGAAACTATGGCTACACCTTC. The chain links TRBV28 to TRBJ1-2; 7 bases map to TRBD1. This CDR3 is 17 amino acids long. Unmatched junction bases numbered 12, after V lost 3 bases and J lost 2 bases. CDR1 MDHEN and CDR2 SYDVKM come from the germline V gene.

CDR3 DNA: TGTGCCAGCAGTCAAGAACGGACGAGACAGGGGGTCTACGAGCAGTACTTC. Translation gives CASSQERTRQGVYEQYF. The V gene is TRBV6-1, the J gene TRBJ2-7, with 9 bases fitting TRBD1. V gave up 5 bases and J gave up 3 bases; unmatched junction bases: 14. The CDR3 covers 17 residues. Germline loops: CDR1 MNHNS, CDR2 SASEGT.

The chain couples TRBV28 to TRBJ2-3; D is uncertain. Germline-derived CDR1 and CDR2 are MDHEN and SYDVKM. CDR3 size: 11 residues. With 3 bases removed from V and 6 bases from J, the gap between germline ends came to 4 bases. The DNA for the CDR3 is TGTGCCAGCAGTTTCCTGGATACGCAGTATTTT. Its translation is CASSFLDTQYF.

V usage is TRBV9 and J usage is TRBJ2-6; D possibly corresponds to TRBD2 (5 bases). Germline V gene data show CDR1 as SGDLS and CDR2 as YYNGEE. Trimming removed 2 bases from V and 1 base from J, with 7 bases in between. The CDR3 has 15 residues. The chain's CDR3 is CASSVTSSGANVLTF. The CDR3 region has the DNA TGTGCCAGCAGCGTTACTAGTTCTGGGGCCAACGTCCTGACTTTC.

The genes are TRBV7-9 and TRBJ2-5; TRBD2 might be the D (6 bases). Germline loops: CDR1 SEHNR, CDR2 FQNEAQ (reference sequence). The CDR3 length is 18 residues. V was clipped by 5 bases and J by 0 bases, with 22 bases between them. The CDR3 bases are TGTGCCAGCAGCCTTTACGCCCTCGCGGGGAGATACCAAGAGACCCAGTACTTC. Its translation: CASSLYALAGRYQETQYF. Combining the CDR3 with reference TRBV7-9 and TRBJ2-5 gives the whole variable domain DTGVSQNPRHKITKRGQNVTFRCDPISEHNRLYWYRQTLGQGPEFLTYFQNEAQLEKSRLLSDRFSAERPKGSFSTLEIQRTEQGDSAMYLCASSLYALAGRYQETQYFGPGTRLLVL.

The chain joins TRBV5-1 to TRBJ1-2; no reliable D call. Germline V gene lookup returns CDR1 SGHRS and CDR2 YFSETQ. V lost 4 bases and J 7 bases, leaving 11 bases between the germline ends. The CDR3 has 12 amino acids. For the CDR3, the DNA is TGCGCCAGCAGCCTAGGAAGATCTGGCTACACCTTC. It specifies CASSLGRSGYTF.

This CDR3 is CASTHKDRGYEQYF. CDR3 in DNA: TGTGCCAGCACCCATAAGGACAGGGGTTACGAGCAGTACTTC. The gene calls are TRBV7-9 and TRBJ2-7, with TRBD1 identical over 9 bases. Germline V gives CDR1 SEHNR, CDR2 FQNEAQ (reference sequence). The V segment lost 7 bases and the J segment 4 bases; nucleotides outside the gene matches: 8. This CDR3 region has 14 residues.

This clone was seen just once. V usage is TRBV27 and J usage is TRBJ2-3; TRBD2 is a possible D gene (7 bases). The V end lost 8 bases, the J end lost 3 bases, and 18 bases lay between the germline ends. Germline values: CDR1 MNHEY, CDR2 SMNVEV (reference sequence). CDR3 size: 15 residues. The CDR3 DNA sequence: TGTGCCAGCGGGGGGGGCGGGCTGTTGACAGATACGCAGTATTTT. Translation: CASGGGGLLTDTQYF.

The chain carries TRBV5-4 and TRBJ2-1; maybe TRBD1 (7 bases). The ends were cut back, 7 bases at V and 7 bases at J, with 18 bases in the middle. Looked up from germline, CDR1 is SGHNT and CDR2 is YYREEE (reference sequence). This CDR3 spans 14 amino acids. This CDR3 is CASQGGNSMNEQFF. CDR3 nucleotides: TGTGCCAGCCAGGGGGGTAATAGTATGAATGAGCAGTTCTTC.

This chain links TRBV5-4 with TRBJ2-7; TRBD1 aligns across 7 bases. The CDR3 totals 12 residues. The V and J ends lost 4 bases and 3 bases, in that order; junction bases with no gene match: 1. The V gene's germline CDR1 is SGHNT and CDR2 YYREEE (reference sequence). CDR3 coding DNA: TGTGCCAGCAGCAGACAGGGCTACGAGCAGTACTTC. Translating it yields CASSRQGYEQYF.

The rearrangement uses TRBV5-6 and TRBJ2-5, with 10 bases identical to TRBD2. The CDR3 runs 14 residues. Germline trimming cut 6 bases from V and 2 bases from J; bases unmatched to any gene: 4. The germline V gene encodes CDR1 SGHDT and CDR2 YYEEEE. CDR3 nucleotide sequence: TGTGCCAGCACTCTAGCGGGGGCACAAGAGACCCAGTACTTC. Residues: CASTLAGAQETQYF.

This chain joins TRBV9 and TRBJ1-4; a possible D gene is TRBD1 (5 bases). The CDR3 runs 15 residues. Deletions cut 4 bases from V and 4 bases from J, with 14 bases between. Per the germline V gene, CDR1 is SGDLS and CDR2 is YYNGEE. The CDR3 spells CASSPTGYNNEKLFF. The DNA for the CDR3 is TGTGCCAGCAGCCCAACAGGATATAATAATGAAAAACTGTTTTTT.

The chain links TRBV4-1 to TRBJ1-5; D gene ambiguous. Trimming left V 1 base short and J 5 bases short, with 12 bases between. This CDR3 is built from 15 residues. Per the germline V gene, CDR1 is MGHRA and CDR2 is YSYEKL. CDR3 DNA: TGCGCCAGCAGCCAAGGTGTAGGCGGGGATCAGCCCCAGCATTTT. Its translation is CASSQGVGGDQPQHF.